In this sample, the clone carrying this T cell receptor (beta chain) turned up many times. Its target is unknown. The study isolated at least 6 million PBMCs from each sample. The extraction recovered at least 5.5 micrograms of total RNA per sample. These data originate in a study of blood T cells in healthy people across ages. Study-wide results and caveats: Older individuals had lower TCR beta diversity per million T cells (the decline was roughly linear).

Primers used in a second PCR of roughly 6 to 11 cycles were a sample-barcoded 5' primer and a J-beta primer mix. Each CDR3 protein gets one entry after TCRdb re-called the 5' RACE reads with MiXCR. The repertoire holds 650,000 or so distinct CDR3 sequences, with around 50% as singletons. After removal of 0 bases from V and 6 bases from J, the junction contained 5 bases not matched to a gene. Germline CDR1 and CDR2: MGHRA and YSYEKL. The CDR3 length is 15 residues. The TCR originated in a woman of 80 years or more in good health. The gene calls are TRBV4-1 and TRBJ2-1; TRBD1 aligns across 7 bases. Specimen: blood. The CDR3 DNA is TGCGCCAGCAGCCAAGAAGACAGGGTGAGCAATGAGCAGTTCTTC. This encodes CASSQEDRVSNEQFF.